This TCR beta chain was observed in a study of T cell changes during pregnancy in multiple sclerosis. This clone was recorded only once. Profiled with immunoSEQ multiplex PCR; TCRdb holds only in-frame clones, not every one. The sample records just over 60,000 clones, approximately 92% being singletons. Germline CDR1 and CDR2: SEHNR and FQNEAQ (reference sequence). This CDR3 spans 15 amino acids. Trimming removed 3 bases from V and 5 bases from J, with 16 bases in between. The V call is TRBV7-9, the J call TRBJ2-5; TRBD1 is a possible D gene (5 bases). The source was peripheral blood, collected in the second trimester of pregnancy. This receptor was taken from a female donor in good health, enrolled as a control in a pregnancy study. CDR3 loop: CASSFYQGVEETQYF. In nucleotides, the CDR3 is TGTGCCAGCAGCTTCTATCAGGGCGTTGAGGAGACCCAGTACTTC. The entire variable domain, with the rest obtained from reference TRBV7-9 and TRBJ2-5, is as follows: DTGVSQNPRHKITKRGQNVTFRCDPISEHNRLYWYRQTLGQGPEFLTYFQNEAQLEKSRLLSDRFSAERPKGSFSTLEIQRTEQGDSAMYLCASSFYQGVEETQYFGPGTRLLVL.